The rows below give T cell receptor beta chains drawn from one sample of a study of blood T cell repertoires in COVID-19. Using immunoSEQ multiplex PCR, the repertoire was profiled, and TCRdb retains in-frame clones only, with some absent. The repertoire includes over 60,000 clones, around 76% of them detected once, and approximately 18% sits in the top ten. The specimen was peripheral blood. These receptors came from a human donor in a cohort sampled during active COVID-19. Each CDR3 is given with its conserved first and last residue. The order of the fields is clone size, V gene, J gene, CDR3 protein. Only some rows state a clone size, as once, few, many or a class for expanded clones.

few	TRBV3-1/TRBV3-2	TRBJ2-2	CASSQETAYPNTGELFF
NA	TRBV27	TRBJ2-2	CASRLTPGEGGTRAGELFF
NA	TRBV6-6	TRBJ2-7	CATRQENAYEQYF
NA	TRBV23-1	TRBJ2-5	CASSRREGREETQYF
NA	TRBV5-1	TRBJ2-7	CASSSGTGYEQYF
NA	TRBV2	TRBJ1-1	CAKDRGAAEAFF
NA	TRBV14	TRBJ1-2	CASGRDRAPYGYTF
NA	TRBV5-1	TRBJ2-7	CASSLGQGDHEQYF
NA	TRBV2	TRBJ2-5	CASHTRPGQETQYF
once	TRBV6-1	TRBJ1-1	CASSDWLGQANTEAFF
NA	TRBV7-2	TRBJ2-2	CASNPGDSPRPGELFF
NA	TRBV5-6	TRBJ1-5	CASSLRGSNQPQHF
NA	TRBV18	TRBJ2-7	CASSPTPPRELYEQYF
NA	TRBV5-4	TRBJ2-1	CASSLDPDNEQFF
NA	TRBV24-1	TRBJ2-7	CATSDLRCPGLYEQYF
NA	TRBV11-3	TRBJ1-4	CASSRRGNEKLFF
NA	TRBV10-3	TRBJ1-1	CAISAQQQHEAFF
NA	TRBV6-5	TRBJ1-3	CASSRDRGPGNTIYF
NA	TRBV9	TRBJ2-3	CASSVDVSELAGPSTDTQYF
NA	TRBV6-6	TRBJ1-5	CASNSPGSNQPQHF
NA	TRBV6-5	TRBJ1-5	CASGRPGQGGQPQHF
NA	TRBV5-4	TRBJ1-6	CASSPGQGGPLHF
NA	TRBV5-6	TRBJ1-2	CASSLGTGRAFTF
NA	TRBV18	TRBJ2-4	CASSRGDSLLAKNIQYF
NA	TRBV5-6	TRBJ2-7	CASSLFQGSKDEQYF
NA	TRBV30	TRBJ1-1	CAWFREAEAFF
NA	TRBV11-2	TRBJ2-6	CASTHHGAGTSGANVLTF
once	TRBV19	TRBJ1-5	CASSARQGVYSFNQPQHF
NA	TRBV9	TRBJ2-3	CASSVGALDSLQADTQYF
few	TRBV7-8	TRBJ1-6	CASSLWEDEPLHF
NA	TRBV13	TRBJ2-7	CASSGGGGDEQYF
NA	TRBV19	TRBJ2-7	CANRSYEQYF
NA	TRBV2	TRBJ2-7	CASSFSQRYEQYF
NA	TRBV27	TRBJ2-1	CASSSPGKSYNEQFF
NA	TRBV2	TRBJ1-1	CASGRGITEAFF
once	TRBV7-2	TRBJ2-6	CASSLGGGAFSGANVLTF
NA	TRBV4-1	TRBJ2-1	CASSQGGGTGNEQFF
NA	TRBV9	TRBJ1-1	CASSAARNTEAFF
NA	TRBV10-2	TRBJ1-1	CASSSTGGRRAPGAFF
NA	TRBV6-1	TRBJ2-1	CASSELPRDRVYNEQFF
NA	TRBV7-9	TRBJ2-6	CASSGQGAGANVLTF
NA	TRBV7-9	TRBJ1-2	CASSLDIYGYTF
NA	TRBV30	TRBJ1-4	CAWSVPGTATLTNEKLFF
NA	TRBV7-9	TRBJ2-7	CASSLEMGEYGTGGYEQYF
NA	TRBV5-1	TRBJ2-7	CASSLGRNTYEQYF
NA	TRBV7-9	TRBJ1-2	CASSLLGAGSGYTF
NA	TRBV2	TRBJ1-2	CASSDGAGYGYTF
NA	TRBV7-2	TRBJ2-3	CASSFGTGYFSDTQYF
once	TRBV10-3	TRBJ1-2	CAISESTGDYGYTF
NA	TRBV5-1	TRBJ2-7	CASSLGGQAASYEQYF